These 26 T cell receptor beta chains originate from one sample sequenced in a study of technical replicates of blood from several donors. Measured with immunoSEQ multiplex PCR; TCRdb has only the in-frame clones, and not every one. The sample lists approximately 85,000 clones; over 85% were seen once. Sequencing was done on a sample of T cells isolated from PBMCs. These receptors all come from a human donor in good health.

The V call is TRBV7-9, the J call TRBJ1-2; 7 nucleotides match TRBD1. The CDR3 spans 14 residues. V lost 0 bases to trimming and J lost 10 bases; unmatched junction nucleotides: 8. Germline V lookup: CDR1 SEHNR, CDR2 FQNEAQ (reference sequence). The CDR3 region has the DNA TGTGCCAGCAGCTTAGCCGACAGGGTCGGAGTCTACACCTTC. Its translation is CASSLADRVGVYTF.

In this sample, this clone turned up a few times. This chain links TRBV5-6 with TRBJ1-5, with 8 nucleotides matching TRBD1. The ends lost 0 bases at V and 6 bases at J; junction bases unmatched: 5. CDR1 and CDR2 from the germline V gene are SGHDT and YYEEEE. This CDR3 spans 15 amino acids. In nucleotides, the CDR3 is TGTGCCAGCAGCTTGGACAGGGGGTTAAGTCAGCCCCAGCATTTT. Its translation: CASSLDRGLSQPQHF. Full variable domain (rest looked up from reference TRBV5-6 and TRBJ1-5): DAGVTQSPTHLIKTRGQQVTLRCSPKSGHDTVSWYQQALGQGPQFIFQYYEEEERQRGNFPDRFSGHQFPNYSSELNVNALLLGDSALYLCASSLDRGLSQPQHFGDGTRLSIL.

The V and J genes are TRBV5-1 and TRBJ1-6, with 9 positions matching TRBD1. CDR3 size: 17 residues. V lost 4 bases and J lost 9; bases outside the gene matches: 14. Per the germline V gene, CDR1 is SGHRS and CDR2 is YFSETQ. CDR3 DNA: TGCGCCAGCAGCCCCCTCGATCCCACAGGGGGCGGTTCACCCCTCCACTTT. Encoded protein: CASSPLDPTGGGSPLHF. Variable domain in full (rest from reference TRBV5-1 and TRBJ1-6): KAGVTQTPRYLIKTRGQQVTLSCSPISGHRSVSWYQQTPGQGLQFLFEYFSETQRNKGNFPGRFSGRQFSNSRSEMNVSTLELGDSALYLCASSPLDPTGGGSPLHFGNGTRLTVT.

J is TRBJ1-3 and V is TRBV10-3; TRBD1 aligns across 7 bases. The trim removed 4 bases at V and 2 bases at J, leaving 5 bases unmatched. Germline CDR1 reads ENHRY; CDR2 reads SYGVKD. The CDR3 loop spans 15 amino acids. The CDR3 spells CAISAGGGTGNTIYF. In nucleotides, the CDR3 is TGTGCCATCAGTGCCGGAGGGGGCACTGGAAACACCATATATTTT.

The V and J genes are TRBV4-1 and TRBJ2-4; TRBD1 might be the D (6 bases). Between the trimmed V and J ends, which lost 0 bases and 6 bases, there was a span of 15 bases. This CDR3 region has 16 residues. CDR1 is MGHRA and CDR2 is YSYEKL in the germline V gene. The CDR3 DNA reads as TGCGCCAGCAGCCAAGAAATAACAGGGTGGTTAAACATTCAGTACTTC. Translating it yields CASSQEITGWLNIQYF.

The gene calls are TRBV5-1 and TRBJ2-7, with TRBD2 matching over 10 bases. CDR3 length equals 15 residues. Germline V gene sequence: CDR1 SGHRS, CDR2 YFSETQ. V shed 0 bases and J 4 bases; nucleotides not matched to a gene: 4. The CDR3 bases are TGCGCCAGCAGCTTGGGGACTAGCGGTGGATACGAGCAGTACTTC. It yields the protein CASSLGTSGGYEQYF. Full variable domain (outside the CDR3, taken from reference TRBV5-1 and TRBJ2-7): KAGVTQTPRYLIKTRGQQVTLSCSPISGHRSVSWYQQTPGQGLQFLFEYFSETQRNKGNFPGRFSGRQFSNSRSEMNVSTLELGDSALYLCASSLGTSGGYEQYFGPGTRLTVT.

The rearrangement links TRBV19 to TRBJ1-3, with 9 bases that match TRBD1. The CDR3 contains 15 residues. Looked up from germline, CDR1 is LNHDA and CDR2 is SQIVND (reference sequence). J was trimmed by 5 bases and V by 6 bases; bases with no gene match: 8. CDR3 DNA sequence: TGTGCCAGTAGACAGGGGACAGGGCCCCGAAACACCATATATTTT. This translates into CASRQGTGPRNTIYF.

V is TRBV5-6 and J is TRBJ2-5; 9 bases align to TRBD1. Trimming cost V 5 bases and J 0 bases; bases outside gene matches: 11. The CDR3 totals 17 residues. Germline V gene sequence: CDR1 SGHDT, CDR2 YYEEEE. The CDR3 loop reads CASSLSGTGPYQETQYF. CDR3 nucleotides: TGTGCCAGCAGTTTGTCCGGGACAGGGCCGTACCAAGAGACCCAGTACTTC.

The chain recombines TRBV7-9 with TRBJ2-1; D is possibly TRBD2 (6 bases). The CDR3 covers 14 residues. Germline V gene data show CDR1 as SEHNR and CDR2 as FQNEAQ (reference sequence). Trimming cost V 1 base and J 14 bases, with 18 bases left between them. The CDR3 DNA reads TGTGCCAGCAGCTTAGTAATGGGGACTCAACGTGAGTTCTTC. Translation: CASSLVMGTQREFF.

The chain links TRBV7-3 to TRBJ2-5; TRBD1 might be the D (7 bases). V was cut by 5 bases and J by 2 bases, with 15 bases left in between. This CDR3 is 15 amino acids long. Germline V gives CDR1 SGHTA, CDR2 FQGTGA. CDR3 loop: CASSRGTAIQETQYF. The CDR3 DNA reads as TGTGCCAGCAGCCGCGGGACAGCGATACAAGAGACCCAGTACTTC.

The gene calls are TRBV7-2 and TRBJ2-1; D might be TRBD1 (6 bases). This CDR3 spans 14 amino acids. Germline CDR1 is SGHTA and CDR2 is FQGNSA. V lost 5 bases and J 5 bases, leaving 13 bases between the germline ends. CDR3 region: CASSQRTANNEQFF. The CDR3 DNA sequence: TGTGCCAGCAGCCAACGGACAGCGAACAATGAGCAGTTCTTC.

This chain connects TRBV6-1 to TRBJ2-2; D is undetermined. CDR3 length: 14 amino acids. Trimming stripped 3 bases from V and 4 bases from J, with 9 bases between. Germline assignment: CDR1 MNHNS and CDR2 SASEGT. The DNA for the CDR3 is TGTGCCAGCAGTGACGAACAGTTCACCGGGGAGCTGTTTTTT. Its translation: CASSDEQFTGELFF.

The chain combines TRBV19 with TRBJ1-5; D remains ambiguous. This CDR3 contains 13 residues. Trimming removed 4 bases from V and 0 bases from J, with 4 bases in between. CDR1 LNHDA and CDR2 SQIVND come from the germline V gene (reference sequence). The CDR3, as DNA: TGTGCCAGTAGTACGGTTAGCAATCAGCCCCAGCATTTT. Residues: CASSTVSNQPQHF.

J is TRBJ2-7 and V is TRBV2; 7 bases line up with TRBD1. The CDR3 spans 14 residues. Germline CDR1 is SNHLY and CDR2 is FYNNEI. V lost 5 bases and J lost 0; bases outside the gene matches: 4. The CDR3 region is CASSRDRSSYEQYF. Here the CDR3 DNA reads TGTGCCAGCAGTAGGGACAGAAGCTCCTACGAGCAGTACTTC.

Only one count was recorded for this clone. The genes are TRBV11-2 and TRBJ2-7; 7 bases are a match to TRBD2. Losses at the gene ends were 5 bases for V and 0 bases for J; bases not matched to a gene: 4. From germline, CDR1 is SGHAT and CDR2 FQNNGV. There are 14 residues in the CDR3. This CDR3 is CASSRGGSSYEQYF. The DNA for the CDR3 is TGTGCCAGCAGCCGCGGCGGGAGCTCCTACGAGCAGTACTTC.

V gene TRBV2 combines with J gene TRBJ1-5; no clear D. V gave up 4 bases and J gave up 5 bases, with 9 bases separating them. Germline lookup yields CDR1 SNHLY and CDR2 FYNNEI. The length of the CDR3 is 13 residues. The CDR3 region is CASSGNTDQPQHF. CDR3 DNA sequence: TGTGCCAGCAGTGGTAATACGGATCAGCCCCAGCATTTT.

The chain employs TRBV6-6 and TRBJ2-7; tentative D call: TRBD1 (6 bases). Germline V gives CDR1 MNHNY, CDR2 SVGAGI (reference sequence). This CDR3 spans 15 amino acids. Trimming cost V 2 bases and J 3 bases, with 14 bases left between them. The CDR3 nucleotides are TGTGCCAGCAGTTACGACAGGTTAGGTTTCTACGAGCAGTACTTC. Protein: CASSYDRLGFYEQYF.

The chain has TRBV29-1 and TRBJ2-1, with TRBD1 matching 8 bases. The germline CDR1 and CDR2 sequences are SQVTM and ANQGSEA. Germline trimming cut 5 bases from V and 4 bases from J; bases unmatched to any gene: 10. CDR3 length: 15 amino acids. CDR3 DNA: TGCAGCGTTAAACCTCAGGGGGCCCCGTACAATGAGCAGTTCTTC. Translating gives CSVKPQGAPYNEQFF.

The V and J genes are TRBV7-9 and TRBJ2-1; D is possibly TRBD1 (6 bases). The CDR3 has 17 residues. V lost 1 base to trimming and J lost 3 bases, with 16 bases between them. Germline loops: CDR1 SEHNR, CDR2 FQNEAQ (reference sequence). This chain's CDR3 is CASSLEIQGGFYNEQFF. The CDR3 DNA follows: TGTGCCAGCAGCTTAGAAATACAGGGTGGTTTCTACAATGAGCAGTTCTTC.

The chain has TRBV13 and TRBJ2-7; a weak D match, TRBD1 (6 bases). Trimming stripped 3 bases from V and 5 bases from J, with 17 bases between. CDR1 PRHDT and CDR2 FYEKMQ come from the germline V gene (reference sequence). CDR3 length: 15 residues. The chain's CDR3 is CASSFWTAKGHEQYF. CDR3 coding DNA: TGTGCCAGCAGCTTCTGGACAGCTAAGGGGCACGAGCAGTACTTC.

The CDR3 DNA is TGCGCCAGCAGCTTGATGGGCGGGTCAGATCAAGAGACCCAGTACTTC. Amino acid sequence: CASSLMGGSDQETQYF. The genes are TRBV5-1 and TRBJ2-5; weak D call: TRBD2 (5 bases). Germline V lookup: CDR1 SGHRS, CDR2 YFSETQ. CDR3 length: 16 residues. The V end was cut by 1 base, the J end by 2 bases, with 15 bases between. The entire variable domain, with the rest obtained from reference TRBV5-1 and TRBJ2-5, is as follows: KAGVTQTPRYLIKTRGQQVTLSCSPISGHRSVSWYQQTPGQGLQFLFEYFSETQRNKGNFPGRFSGRQFSNSRSEMNVSTLELGDSALYLCASSLMGGSDQETQYFGPGTRLLVL.

V and J are TRBV6-4 and TRBJ1-4; 10 bases are a match to TRBD1. Trimming cost V 3 bases and J 10 bases; bases outside gene matches: 8. Per the germline V gene, CDR1 is MRHNA and CDR2 is SNTAGT. The length of the CDR3 is 15 residues. CDR3 nucleotide sequence: TGTGCCAGCAGTGAGACGGGACAGGGGCGAAGAAAACTGTTTTTT. Amino acids: CASSETGQGRRKLFF.

This chain joins TRBV2 and TRBJ1-1; D is uncertain. The germline V and J ends were trimmed by 5 bases and 0 bases, with 7 bases remaining between them. The CDR3 covers 13 residues. CDR1 is SNHLY, CDR2 FYNNEI, per germline. For the CDR3, the DNA is TGTGCCAGCAGTCGGGAGCTGAACACTGAAGCTTTCTTT. Protein sequence: CASSRELNTEAFF.

This clone has just one count. The chain has TRBV9 and TRBJ1-6; D gene ambiguous. V lost 4 bases and J lost 7, with 12 bases in between. From germline, CDR1 is SGDLS and CDR2 YYNGEE. The CDR3 contains 14 residues. CDR3 coding DNA: TGTGCCAGCAGCTATGGGAGCCTCAATTCACCCCTCCACTTT. Its translation: CASSYGSLNSPLHF.

V is TRBV6-5 and J is TRBJ1-2, with 9 positions matching TRBD1. The CDR3 totals 14 residues. V lost 10 bases and J lost 4; bases outside the gene matches: 10. Germline values: CDR1 MNHEY, CDR2 SVGAGI. CDR3 bases: TGTGCCACCTCCTCGGGACAGGGTAGCTATGGCTACACCTTC. This codes for CATSSGQGSYGYTF.

The rearrangement uses TRBV27 and TRBJ2-7; 11 nucleotides line up with TRBD2. The CDR3 is 15 residues long. The ends lost 7 bases at V and 4 bases at J; junction bases unmatched: 9. CDR1 and CDR2 (germline): MNHEY, SMNVEV (reference sequence). In DNA form, the CDR3 reads TGTGCCAGCACCTTGTCTAGCGGGAGGTTGTACGAGCAGTACTTC. This translates into CASTLSSGRLYEQYF.